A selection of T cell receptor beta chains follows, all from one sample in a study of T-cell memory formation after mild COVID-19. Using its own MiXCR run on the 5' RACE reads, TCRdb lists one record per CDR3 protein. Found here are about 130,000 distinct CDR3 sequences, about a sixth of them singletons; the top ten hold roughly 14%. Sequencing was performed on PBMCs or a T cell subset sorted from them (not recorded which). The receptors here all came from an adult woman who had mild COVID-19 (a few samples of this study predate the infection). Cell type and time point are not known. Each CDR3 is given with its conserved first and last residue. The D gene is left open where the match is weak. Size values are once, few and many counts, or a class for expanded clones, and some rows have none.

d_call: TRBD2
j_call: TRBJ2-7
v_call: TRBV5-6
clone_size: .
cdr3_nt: TGTGCCAGCAGCTGGGGGACTAGCGCCTACGAGCAGTACTTC
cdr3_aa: CASSWGTSAYEQYF

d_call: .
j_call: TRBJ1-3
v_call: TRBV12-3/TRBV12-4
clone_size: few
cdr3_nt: TGTGCCAGCAGTTTAGCACTGATCTCTGGAAACACCATATATTTT
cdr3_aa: CASSLALISGNTIYF

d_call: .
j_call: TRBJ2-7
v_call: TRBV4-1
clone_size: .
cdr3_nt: TGCGCCAGCAGCCAAGGGATTCGGGCGGTCGAGCAGTACTTC
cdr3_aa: CASSQGIRAVEQYF

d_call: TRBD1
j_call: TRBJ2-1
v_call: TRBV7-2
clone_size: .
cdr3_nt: TGTGCCAGCAGCTCGCGAAGGACAGGGGGGTACAATGAGCAGTTCTTC
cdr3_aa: CASSSRRTGGYNEQFF

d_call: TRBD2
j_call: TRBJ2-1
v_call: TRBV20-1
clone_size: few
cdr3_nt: TGCAGTGCTAGAGTATTGGCGGGAGGGGGGAATGAGCAGTTCTTC
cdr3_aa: CSARVLAGGGNEQFF

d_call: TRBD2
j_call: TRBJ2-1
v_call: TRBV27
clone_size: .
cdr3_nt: TGTGCCAGCTTGTCTAGCGGGGGCTACAATGAGCAGTTCTTC
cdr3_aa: CASLSSGGYNEQFF

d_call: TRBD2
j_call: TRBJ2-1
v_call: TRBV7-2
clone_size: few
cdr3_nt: TGTGCCAGCAGCCCTAGCGGTACCCACAATGAGCAGTTCTTC
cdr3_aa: CASSPSGTHNEQFF

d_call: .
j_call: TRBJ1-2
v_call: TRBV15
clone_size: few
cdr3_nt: TGTGCCACCAGCAGGGGTGCGAACGGCCGCGGTAACTATGGCTACACCTTC
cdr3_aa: CATSRGANGRGNYGYTF

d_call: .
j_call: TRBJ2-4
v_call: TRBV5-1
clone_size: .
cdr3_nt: TGCGCCAGCAGCTTGGACAGTCCCAAAAACATTCAGTACTTC
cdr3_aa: CASSLDSPKNIQYF

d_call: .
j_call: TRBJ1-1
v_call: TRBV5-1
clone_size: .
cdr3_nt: TGCGCCAGCAGCTTGGAAGGCGTCAACACTGAAGCTTTCTTT
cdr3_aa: CASSLEGVNTEAFF

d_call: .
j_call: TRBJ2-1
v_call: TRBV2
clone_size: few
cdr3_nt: TGTGCCAGCAGCCGAGACCAGACCAGAGGGGATGAGCAGTTCTTC
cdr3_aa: CASSRDQTRGDEQFF

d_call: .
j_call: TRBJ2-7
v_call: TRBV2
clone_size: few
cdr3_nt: TGTGCCAGCAGTCCGCTGGACGAGCAGTACTTC
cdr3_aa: CASSPLDEQYF

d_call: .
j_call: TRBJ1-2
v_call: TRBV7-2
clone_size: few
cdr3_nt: TGTGCCAGCAGCTCGAGACCGGGACGGACCTATGGCTACACCTTC
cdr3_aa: CASSSRPGRTYGYTF

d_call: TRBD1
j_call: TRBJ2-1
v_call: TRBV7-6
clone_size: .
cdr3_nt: TGTGCCAGCAGCTTAGACGACAGGGGGCCCTACAATGAGCAGTTCTTC
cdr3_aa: CASSLDDRGPYNEQFF

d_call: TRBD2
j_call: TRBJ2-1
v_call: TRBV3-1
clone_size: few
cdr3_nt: TGTGCCAGCAGCCGACAGCTAGCGGGCATACGACACAATGAGCAGTTCTTC
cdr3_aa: CASSRQLAGIRHNEQFF

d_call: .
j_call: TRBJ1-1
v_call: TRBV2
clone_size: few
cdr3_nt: TGTGCCAGCAACCCCTGGCGAAACACTGAAGCTTTCTTT
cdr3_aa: CASNPWRNTEAFF

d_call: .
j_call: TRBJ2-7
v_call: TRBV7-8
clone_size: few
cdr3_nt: TGTGCCAGCAGACCCCAGAGGGGGGTAGCCTACGAGCAGTACTTC
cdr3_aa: CASRPQRGVAYEQYF

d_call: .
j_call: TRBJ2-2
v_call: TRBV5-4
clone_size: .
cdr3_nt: TGTGCCTTCCAGGGGGGCCTAGGGACCGGGGAGCTGTTTTTT
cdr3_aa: CAFQGGLGTGELFF

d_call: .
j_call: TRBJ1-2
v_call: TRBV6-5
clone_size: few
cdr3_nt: TGTGCCAGCAGTTACAAGGTTAACTATGGCTACACCTTC
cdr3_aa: CASSYKVNYGYTF

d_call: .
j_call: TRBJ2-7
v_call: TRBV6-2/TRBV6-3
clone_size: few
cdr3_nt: TGTGCCAGCAGCCTCCGGGACGGGTCCTACGAGCAGTACTTC
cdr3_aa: CASSLRDGSYEQYF

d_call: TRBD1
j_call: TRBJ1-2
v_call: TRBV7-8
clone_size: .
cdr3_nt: TGTGCCAGCAGCTCCCAGGGGGCAGTTAACTATGGCTACACCTTC
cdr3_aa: CASSSQGAVNYGYTF

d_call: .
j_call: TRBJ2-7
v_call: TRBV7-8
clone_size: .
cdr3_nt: TGTGCCAGCAGCGTAGCCGTCAGGACAGCCGCCACCGAGCAGTACTTC
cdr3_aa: CASSVAVRTAATEQYF

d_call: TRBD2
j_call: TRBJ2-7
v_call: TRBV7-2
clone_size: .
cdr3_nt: TGTGCCAGCAGCTTAGCCGGGGGAGGGTCCTACGAGCAGTACTTC
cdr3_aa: CASSLAGGGSYEQYF

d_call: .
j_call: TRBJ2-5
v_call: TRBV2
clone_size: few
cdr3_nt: TGTGCCAGCCTTGCAGGGGAGCGAGAGACCCAGTACTTC
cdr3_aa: CASLAGERETQYF

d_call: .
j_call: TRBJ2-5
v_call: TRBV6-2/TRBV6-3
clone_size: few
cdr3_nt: TGTGCCAGCAGTTCTCATATCCAAGAGACCCAGTACTTC
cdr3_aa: CASSSHIQETQYF

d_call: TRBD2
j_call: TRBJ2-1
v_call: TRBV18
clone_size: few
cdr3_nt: TGTGCCAGCTCACGAATTACCGGGACTAGCGGGAGCAATGAGCAGTTCTTC
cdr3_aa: CASSRITGTSGSNEQFF

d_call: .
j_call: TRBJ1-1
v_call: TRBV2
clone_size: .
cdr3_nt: TGTGCCAGCAGTGAATTGCGGGGGAGCCACACTGAAGCTTTCTTT
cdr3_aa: CASSELRGSHTEAFF

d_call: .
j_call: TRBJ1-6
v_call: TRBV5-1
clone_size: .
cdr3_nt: TGCGCCAGCAGCTCGGACGGAAAGTATAATTCACCCCTCCACTTT
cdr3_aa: CASSSDGKYNSPLHF

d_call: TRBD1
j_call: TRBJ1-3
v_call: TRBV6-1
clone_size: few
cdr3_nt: TGTGCCACGTGGGACAGGGCGACAAACTCTGGAAACACCATATATTTT
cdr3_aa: CATWDRATNSGNTIYF